These 9 T cell receptor beta chains originate from one sample sequenced in a study of response to subunit inactivated influenza vaccine. Each CDR3 protein is one row after TCRdb ran MiXCR on the RT-PCR reads. Of some 500,000 distinct CDR3 sequences in the sample, roughly 27% were seen once. The sample here was CD4+ T cells sorted from PBMCs, taken around 5 days after vaccination. Receptors originate from a man between 50 and 59 years old who received an inactivated influenza vaccine.

This clonotype was observed at least ten times. The gene calls are TRBV29-1 and TRBJ1-1; the D gene is possibly TRBD1 (5 bases). V was pared by 7 bases and J by 1 base, with 13 bases between. The germline CDR1 and CDR2 sequences are SQVTM and ANQGSEA. This CDR3 is built from 13 residues. The CDR3 bases are TGCAGCGGCAGGGAGTGGGGGAACACTGAAGCTTTCTTT. Its protein product is CSGREWGNTEAFF.

This clonotype was seen more than once but under ten times. The chain uses TRBV12-3 or TRBV12-4 and TRBJ1-5; maybe TRBD1 (6 bases). The CDR3 spans 14 residues. The V gene lost 3 bases and the J gene lost 4 bases, with 10 bases spanning the gap. CDR3 in DNA: TGTGCCAGCAGTTTTGGACAGCTAAATCAGCCCCAGCATTTT. Its protein is CASSFGQLNQPQHF.

This clonotype was picked up a small number of times. V is TRBV9 and J is TRBJ2-3, with 7 nucleotides matching TRBD1. Germline-derived CDR1 and CDR2 are SGDLS and YYNGEE. There are 17 residues in the CDR3. J lost 2 bases, V lost 0 bases, and 9 bases had no gene match. CDR3 sequence reads: CASSVAGRGQTTDTQYF. The CDR3 DNA follows: TGTGCCAGCAGCGTAGCAGGTCGGGGACAGACCACAGATACGCAGTATTTT.

This chain connects TRBV12-3 or TRBV12-4 to TRBJ2-1, with 8 bases fitting TRBD2. Losses at the gene ends were 8 bases for V and 3 bases for J; bases not matched to a gene: 3. The CDR3 runs 13 residues. Here the CDR3 reads CASGTSGYNEQFF. CDR3 sequence (DNA): TGTGCCAGCGGGACTAGTGGCTACAATGAGCAGTTCTTC.

This clonotype was seen ten or more times. This chain connects TRBV10-3 to TRBJ2-3; D uncertain. The germline CDR1 and CDR2 sequences are ENHRY and SYGVKD. The length of the CDR3 is 14 residues. Trimming removed 4 bases at V and 0 bases at J, with 8 bases between. The CDR3 DNA sequence: TGTGCCATCAGTGCACGGCCGAGCACAGATACGCAGTATTTT. This codes for CAISARPSTDTQYF.

This clonotype was seen only a few times. The rearrangement joins TRBV10-3 to TRBJ1-1; 8 bases are a match to TRBD1. CDR3 length: 13 residues. The germline V gene has CDR1 ENHRY and CDR2 SYGVKD. Germline trimming cut 5 bases from V and 5 bases from J; bases unmatched to any gene: 4. The CDR3, as DNA: TGTGCCATCAGTTCAGGGGACAGGACTGAAGCTTTCTTT. Translated: CAISSGDRTEAFF.

This chain links TRBV4-1 with TRBJ1-4; unclear D gene. There are 16 residues in the CDR3. V gave up 3 bases and J gave up 5 bases, with 16 bases separating them. Looked up from germline, CDR1 is MGHRA and CDR2 is YSYEKL. CDR3 bases: TGCGCCAGCAGCCAGCACGGGCCGGGAGGGAATGAAAAACTGTTTTTT. Protein product: CASSQHGPGGNEKLFF.

V gene TRBV20-1 combines with J gene TRBJ1-1; TRBD1 aligns across 9 bases. This CDR3 is 13 amino acids long. Trimming at V came to 4 bases and at J to 5 bases, leaving 5 bases not matched to a gene. The V gene's germline CDR1 is DFQATT and CDR2 SNEGSKA (reference sequence). CDR3 region: CSATRDRVTEAFF. The CDR3 DNA reads TGCAGTGCTACCAGGGACAGGGTGACTGAAGCTTTCTTT.

The chain has TRBV21-1 and TRBJ2-3; the D call of TRBD2 is as the table states it, not checked on the DNA. TRBV21-1 is a pseudogene locus. CDR3 length: 13 amino acids. The CDR3 sequence is CASSSRTRSTQYF. CDR3 in DNA: TGTGCCAGCAGCTCCCGGACTAGGAGTACGCAGTATTTT.